The 22 T cell receptor beta chains listed next were all sequenced from one sample in a study of cytomegalovirus exposure and HLA in healthy donors. In the PCR, 60 Vbeta and 13 Jbeta primers were used. Libraries were prepared by immunoSEQ multiplex PCR; TCRdb keeps only in-frame clonotypes and omits some of them. This table holds some 160,000 clones, around 86% found once. Sequencing was done on a sample of PBMCs. The receptors were gathered from a male donor in good health and CMV-seronegative.

This chain uses TRBV11-3 with TRBJ2-5; 8 bases are a match to TRBD1. CDR1 and CDR2 (germline): SGHNT, YENEEA. The CDR3 is 15 amino acids. After removal of 5 bases from V and 2 bases from J, the junction contained 7 bases not matched to a gene. The CDR3 DNA follows: TGTGCCAGCAGCCGTATCGGGACAGGTCAAGAGACCCAGTACTTC. Residues: CASSRIGTGQETQYF.

The rearrangement joins TRBV2 to TRBJ1-1, with 7 bases identical to TRBD1. The CDR3 runs 14 residues. The V and J ends lost 7 bases and 0 bases, in that order; junction bases with no gene match: 5. Germline-derived CDR1 and CDR2 are SNHLY and FYNNEI. CDR3: CASTRDRVNTEAFF. In DNA form, the CDR3 reads TGTGCCAGCACCCGGGACAGAGTGAACACTGAAGCTTTCTTT.

The chain recombines TRBV5-1 with TRBJ1-1; tentatively, D is TRBD1 (6 bases). V was trimmed by 4 bases and J by 4 bases, leaving 17 bases between them. Germline CDR1 is SGHRS and CDR2 is YFSETQ. The CDR3 spans 15 residues. The CDR3, as DNA: TGCGCCAGCAGCGCCTTAGGGGGAGTAGCCACTGAAGCTTTCTTT. Translation: CASSALGGVATEAFF.

Remarks on this clone: At the DNA level, this CDR3 is encoded by other sequences in the same sample as well. The CDR3 region is CASSLTGVTSNTEAFF. Here the CDR3 DNA reads TGTGCCAGCAGTCTGACGGGGGTTACGTCAAACACTGAAGCTTTCTTT. This rearrangement joins TRBV27 to TRBJ1-1; perhaps TRBD1 as D (5 bases). The CDR3 has 16 amino acids. V was clipped by 5 bases and J by 2 bases, with 18 bases between them. Germline lookup yields CDR1 MNHEY and CDR2 SMNVEV (reference sequence).

The V call is TRBV11-2, the J call TRBJ1-6; tentative D call: TRBD1 (5 bases). The CDR3 loop spans 12 amino acids. V gave up 8 bases and J gave up 11 bases, with 13 bases separating them. Germline lookup yields CDR1 SGHAT and CDR2 FQNNGV. DNA of the CDR3: TGTGCCAGCGGTGGGACTCTGACACCCCTCCACTTT. It specifies CASGGTLTPLHF.

The chain couples TRBV30 to TRBJ1-2; 7 nucleotides match TRBD1. CDR3 length: 13 amino acids. V lost 4 bases and J lost 5; bases outside the gene matches: 7. CDR1 GTSNPN and CDR2 SVGIG come from the germline V gene (reference sequence). The CDR3 nucleotides are TGTGCCTGGAATAGACAGGGAAGTTATGGCTACACCTTC. Its protein is CAWNRQGSYGYTF. The full variable domain, rest sourced from reference TRBV30 and TRBJ1-2, is SQTIHQWPATLVQPVGSPLSLECTVEGTSNPNLYWYRQAAGRGLQLLFYSVGIGQISSEVPQNLSASRPQDRQFILSSKKLLLSDSGFYLCAWNRQGSYGYTFGSGTRLTVV.

The chain recombines TRBV7-9 with TRBJ1-2; perhaps TRBD1 as D (5 bases). The V end lost 6 bases, the J end lost 6 bases, and 20 bases lay between the germline ends. The germline V gene has CDR1 SEHNR and CDR2 FQNEAQ (reference sequence). The CDR3 consists of 15 residues. The CDR3 is CASSSWGRRVHGYTF. The CDR3 nucleotides are TGTGCCAGCAGTTCCTGGGGCAGGCGTGTACATGGCTACACCTTC.

This clone was observed a handful of times. The rearrangement uses TRBV19 and TRBJ1-5, with 8 bases lining up with TRBD1. The V gene's germline CDR1 is LNHDA and CDR2 SQIVND (reference sequence). Germline trimming cut 7 bases from V and 4 bases from J; bases unmatched to any gene: 12. This CDR3 comprises 16 residues. CDR3 sequence: CASTKTGDRMNQPQHF. The CDR3 region has the DNA TGTGCCAGTACCAAAACGGGGGACAGGATGAATCAGCCCCAGCATTTT.

This clone occurred a few times. The chain combines TRBV28 with TRBJ1-5, with 8 bases fitting TRBD1. Germline V CDR1 and CDR2: MDHEN, SYDVKM. CDR3 length: 15 residues. J was trimmed by 6 bases and V by 3 bases; bases with no gene match: 7. CDR3 bases: TGTGCCAGCAGTTTTCGGACAGGGTTCGCTCAGCCCCAGCATTTT. Protein: CASSFRTGFAQPQHF.

CDR3 loop: CASRRGQPYNSPLHF. CDR3 sequence (DNA): TGTGCCAGCAGAAGAGGACAGCCCTATAATTCACCCCTCCACTTT. V and J are TRBV6-5 and TRBJ1-6; weak D call: TRBD1 (6 bases). The CDR3 is made up of 15 amino acids. Germline-derived CDR1 and CDR2 are MNHEY and SVGAGI. V gave up 6 bases and J gave up 2 bases, with 11 bases separating them.

The CDR3 spells CASSQAKGRISNQPQHF. The CDR3 region has the DNA TGTGCCAGTAGTCAAGCGAAGGGGCGCATAAGCAATCAGCCCCAGCATTTT. The rearrangement links TRBV19 to TRBJ1-5; possibly TRBD1 for D (5 bases). Per the germline V gene, CDR1 is LNHDA and CDR2 is SQIVND (reference sequence). Trimming took off 5 bases at V and 1 base at J, with 18 bases between the two ends. CDR3 length equals 17 residues.

The CDR3 spells CATTQGAHYGYTF. In DNA, the CDR3 is TGTGCCACCACACAGGGGGCTCACTATGGCTACACCTTC. The J gene is TRBJ1-2, the V gene TRBV6-1, with 9 bases lining up with TRBD1. Germline V gives CDR1 MNHNS, CDR2 SASEGT. The CDR3 covers 13 residues. V gave up 10 bases and J gave up 3 bases; unmatched junction bases: 6.

The rearrangement uses TRBV18 and TRBJ2-1, with 9 bases fitting TRBD1. The V and J ends lost 3 bases and 6 bases, in that order; junction bases with no gene match: 6. Germline CDR1 is KGHSH and CDR2 is LQKENI. The CDR3 runs 15 residues. In DNA form, the CDR3 reads TGTGCCAGCTCACCGAGGGGACAGGGCCTCAATGAGCAGTTCTTC. It yields the protein CASSPRGQGLNEQFF.

The chain couples TRBV30 to TRBJ1-1; 8 positions agree with TRBD1. This CDR3 has 13 amino acids. The trim removed 5 bases at V and 1 base at J, leaving 3 bases unmatched. Germline CDR1 reads GTSNPN; CDR2 reads SVGIG (reference sequence). CDR3 in amino acids: CAWSGGANTEAFF. The CDR3 nucleotides are TGTGCCTGGTCAGGGGGCGCGAACACTGAAGCTTTCTTT.

This rearrangement joins TRBV5-6 to TRBJ2-7; a possible D gene is TRBD2 (6 bases). The V end lost 0 bases, the J end lost 7 bases, and 14 bases lay between the germline ends. This CDR3 comprises 14 residues. Germline loops: CDR1 SGHDT, CDR2 YYEEEE. The chain's CDR3 is CASSLAPRAGEQYF. The CDR3 coding sequence is TGTGCCAGCAGCTTGGCCCCCAGGGCGGGAGAGCAGTACTTC.

V and J are TRBV5-6 and TRBJ2-5; unclear D gene. The end of the DNA aligns better with TRBJ2-7, so the J call may be wrong. The CDR3 has 13 residues. CDR1 and CDR2 from the germline V gene are SGHDT and YYEEEE. The CDR3 loop reads CASSAGPIDEQYF. The CDR3 nucleotides read TGTGCCAGCAGCGCAGGCCCGATTGACGAGCAGTACTTC.

This sequence joins TRBV5-6 and TRBJ1-2, with 9 bases aligning to TRBD1. Per germline, CDR1 SGHDT and CDR2 YYEEEE. This CDR3 is 15 amino acids long. Germline trimming cut 0 bases from V and 4 bases from J; bases unmatched to any gene: 4. CDR3 amino acids: CASSLGVTGGYGYTF. The CDR3 DNA reads TGTGCCAGCAGCTTGGGGGTGACAGGGGGCTATGGCTACACCTTC.

The V gene is TRBV4-3, the J gene TRBJ2-1; TRBD2 agrees at 11 bases. The CDR3 is made up of 16 amino acids. The trim removed 0 bases at V and 10 bases at J, leaving 8 bases unmatched. Germline V CDR1 and CDR2: LGHNA, YSLEER. The CDR3 region has the DNA TGCGCCAGCAGCCAAGATAGCGGGGGGGCTATAGGGGAGCAGTTCTTC. The encoded protein is CASSQDSGGAIGEQFF.

This rearrangement joins TRBV7-2 to TRBJ1-2; TRBD1 aligns across 7 bases. CDR3 length: 15 amino acids. Germline lookup yields CDR1 SGHTA and CDR2 FQGNSA. The V gene end was trimmed by 7 bases and the J gene end by 0 bases; junction bases not matched to a gene: 8. CDR3 sequence reads: CASNLQGSTNYGYTF. Written as DNA, the CDR3 is TGTGCCAGCAACCTACAGGGGTCCACTAACTATGGCTACACCTTC.

The V and J genes are TRBV6-6 and TRBJ1-1; a weak D match, TRBD1 (5 bases). CDR3 length: 12 residues. V was cut by 2 bases and J by 7 bases, with 8 bases left in between. Germline CDR1 and CDR2: MNHNY and SVGAGI (reference sequence). The CDR3 loop is CASSYQQDEAFF. The CDR3 region has the DNA TGTGCCAGCAGTTACCAACAGGATGAAGCTTTCTTT.

V gene TRBV6-5 combines with J gene TRBJ1-2; 8 positions agree with TRBD1. The CDR3 loop spans 13 amino acids. Germline values: CDR1 MNHEY, CDR2 SVGAGI. With 6 bases clipped from V and 8 bases from J, the junction kept 8 bases outside the gene matches. The CDR3 sequence is CASRQAGGEGYTF. Here the CDR3 DNA reads TGTGCCAGCAGGCAAGCAGGGGGCGAAGGCTACACCTTC.

The sample holds one count of this clone. The V and J genes are TRBV18 and TRBJ1-4, with 9 nucleotides matching TRBD1. The length of the CDR3 is 15 residues. CDR1 is KGHSH and CDR2 is LQKENI in the germline V gene. The V gene end was trimmed by 4 bases and the J gene end by 7 bases; junction bases not matched to a gene: 7. DNA for the CDR3: TGTGCCAGCTCACGGGGACAGGGAAGTGCTGAAAAACTGTTTTTT. It yields the protein CASSRGQGSAEKLFF.